This TCR beta chain emerged from a study of cytomegalovirus exposure and HLA in healthy donors. Study observations and caveats: Presence/absence analyses supposed approximately even sequencing depth among donors. The study labeled 170 or so TCR beta chains cytomegalovirus-associated. Some highly shared sequence variants likely arose as a pipeline artifact.

This CDR3 spans 15 amino acids. The germline gives CDR1 GTSNPN, CDR2 SVGIG (reference sequence). The trim removed 2 bases at V and 5 bases at J, leaving 3 bases unmatched. The PCR made use of 60 Vbeta and 13 Jbeta primers. Libraries were prepared by immunoSEQ multiplex PCR; TCRdb keeps only in-frame clonotypes and omits some of them. Of 130,000 to 150,000 clones in the sample, around 73% were seen once. Concerning this clone: Its antigen is currently unknown.

The chain combines TRBV30 with TRBJ2-3, with 14 bases matching TRBD2. The material sequenced was PBMCs. The sequence came from a female donor in good health and CMV-seronegative. The CDR3 reads CAWSSGLAGGDTQYF. The DNA for the CDR3 is TGTGCCTGGAGTTCCGGACTAGCGGGAGGAGATACGCAGTATTTT. The full variable domain, rest sourced from reference TRBV30 and TRBJ2-3, is SQTIHQWPATLVQPVGSPLSLECTVEGTSNPNLYWYRQAAGRGLQLLFYSVGIGQISSEVPQNLSASRPQDRQFILSSKKLLLSDSGFYLCAWSSGLAGGDTQYFGPGTRLTVL.